The entry that follows covers one T cell receptor beta chain sequence. No cognate antigen has been identified for it. Qualities for individual bases were not recorded, and no much larger clone is one base off. This sample was taken from a study of OX40 agonist ivuxolimab in advanced cancers. Concerning the study at large: Ivuxolimab was a fully human IgG2 agonistic monoclonal antibody targeting the costimulatory receptor OX40 (CD134). The paper covers the monotherapy dose-escalation part of the phase I ivuxolimab trial, which included N ≈ 50 patients. Peripheral TCRbeta sequencing was intended to test whether TCR sequence diversity was altered and clonal T-cell expansion was caused by ivuxolimab. Three dose-escalation patients achieved partial responses, one with hepatocellular carcinoma and two with cutaneous melanoma. Patients were allowed to have had prior anti-PD-1, anti-PD-L1 or anti-CTLA-4 therapy, and around 43% of the dose-escalation patients had been treated with checkpoint inhibitors. Of the approximately 50 dose-escalation patients, hepatocellular carcinoma was present in 19, melanoma in approximately 15, renal cell carcinoma in 9 and head and neck cancer in 9. A male proportion of roughly 80% and a mean age of about 60 years, ranging from roughly 23 to 90, were recorded for the dose-escalation cohort. Intravenous ivuxolimab was administered to patients every 2 weeks at six dose levels: 0.01, 0.1, 0.3, 1.5, 3 and 10 mg/kg. What the authors observed across the whole study: Partial responders in the 0.1-3.0 mg/kg groups had among the lowest normalized peripheral clonal expansion, especially among CD8+ T cells. After ivuxolimab, more expanded clones were found on average in CD8+ T cells than in CD4+ T cells. Which antigens the clonally expanded peripheral T cells were specific for was not determined. Low levels of normalized T-cell clonal expansion were also shown by some nonresponding patients. At doses of 0.1 to 3.0 mg/kg, clonal expansion of both CD4+ and CD8+ T cells in blood was seen between baseline and week 6.

V is cut by 7 bases and J by 3 bases, and the space between the germline ends is 9 bases. The CDR3 covers 13 residues, taking in both the cysteine and the phenylalanine. Only the CDR3 part of the read is kept: 39 bases, read in frame from the first base. The germline V gene specifies SGHTA as CDR1 and FQGTGA as CDR2. The trial excluded patients who had a history of autoimmune disease or who were on systemic immunosuppression. In every dose cohort, peripheral blood was drawn for TCR sequencing at baseline, cycle 4 day 1, and cycle 7 day 1. The samples were drawn from a first-in-human, open-label, multicenter phase I dose-escalation trial of ivuxolimab. The trial enrolled adults with locally advanced or metastatic head and neck squamous cell, hepatocellular, melanoma or renal cell carcinoma. Before TCR sequencing, CD4+ T cells and CD8+ T cells were sorted from peripheral blood as separate populations.

Genomic DNA was extracted from sorted cells for sequencing of the TCRbeta CDR3 region. The immunoSEQ Assay was used for sequencing of TCRbeta CDR3 regions. TCRdb limited this immuneACCESS table to in-frame rearrangements with V and J called. A share of clones is missing; checked studies link under half to unresolved V genes, and the rest is unexplained. This sample is represented by about 62,000 clones; about 92% of them were singletons. Less than 0.7% of the sample comes from the top ten. Recombination linked TRBV7-3 to TRBJ2-2; TRBD2 is possibly the D segment (5 matching bases). The clonotype comes from an adult with an advanced solid tumor such as melanoma, head and neck, liver or kidney cancer. Material: CD4+ or CD8+ T cells sorted from blood, obtained in a trial of the OX40 agonist ivuxolimab. The CDR3 sequence is CASKDGDTGELFF. The DNA sequence reads TGTGCCAGCAAAGACGGGGACACCGGGGAGCTGTTTTTT.